The rows below give T cell receptor beta chains drawn from one sample of a study of response to subunit inactivated influenza vaccine. MiXCR was run by TCRdb on the RT-PCR reads, yielding one entry per CDR3 protein. The sample has roughly 540,000 distinct CDR3 sequences, approximately 20% seen once; the top ten hold 2.5% to 3%. These same records also appear under a second study, on T cells expressing NK-cell markers.

Here the sequenced sample was CD4+ T cells sorted from PBMCs, taken approximately 12 days after vaccination. The receptors stem from a man aged 45-65 years who received an inactivated influenza vaccine. Both conserved end residues are part of each CDR3. The order of the fields is J gene, V gene, clone size, D gene, CDR3 protein, CDR3 DNA. The D gene is left open where the match is weak. The size of a clone is reported for some rows only, either as once, few or many, or as a class for expanded clones.

>TRBJ1-6|TRBV20-1|NA|NA
CSASQPLSYNSPLHF
TGCAGTGCTAGCCAACCCCTCTCCTATAATTCACCCCTCCACTTT
>TRBJ2-6|TRBV11-1|many|TRBD1
CASSFTGGLPRGANVLTF
TGTGCCAGCAGCTTTACAGGGGGATTGCCGAGGGGGGCCAACGTCCTGACTTTC
>TRBJ2-3|TRBV7-9|few|TRBD2
CASSTIAGAPTDTQYF
TGTGCCAGCAGCACCATAGCGGGGGCCCCCACAGATACGCAGTATTTT
>TRBJ2-3|TRBV5-1|few|TRBD1
CASSPTQGGTDTQYF
TGCGCCAGCAGCCCTACCCAGGGGGGCACAGATACGCAGTATTTT
>TRBJ2-1|TRBV7-2|few|TRBD1
CASSVRDSRYNEQFF
TGTGCCAGCAGCGTACGGGACAGTCGCTACAATGAGCAGTTCTTC
>TRBJ1-3|TRBV10-3|few|NA
CAISDLASKTMSGNTIYF
TGTGCCATCAGTGATTTAGCGTCCAAAACGATGTCTGGAAACACCATATATTTT
>TRBJ2-5|TRBV20-1|NA|TRBD2
CSAREAGSQETQYF
TGCAGTGCTAGAGAAGCGGGGAGCCAAGAGACCCAGTACTTC
>TRBJ1-4|TRBV18|NA|NA
CASSPAGLGNEKLFF
TGTGCCAGCTCACCAGCTGGGCTCGGTAATGAAAAACTGTTTTTT
>TRBJ1-3|TRBV10-3|few|NA
CAISELPGHGPGNTIYF
TGTGCCATCAGTGAGTTACCGGGACACGGACCTGGAAACACCATATATTTT
>TRBJ2-7|TRBV5-1|NA|NA
CASSLGPYPGDYEQYF
TGCGCCAGCAGCTTGGGCCCCTACCCGGGGGATTACGAGCAGTACTTC
>TRBJ1-1|TRBV6-6|few|NA
CASLGRANTEAFF
TGTGCCAGTCTAGGTAGGGCGAACACTGAAGCTTTCTTT